This TCR beta chain was profiled in a study of vaccination and CD4 T cells after COVID-19 (dated by TCRdb to about 2022). With regard to the full study: Convalescent patients had a positive SARS-CoV-2 result on nasal swab PCR, and of these patients, several had mild disease and one had severe disease. Overlapping spike peptide pools from SARS-CoV-2 and from the common cold coronaviruses HCoV-NL63, HCoV-OC43 and HCoV-229E were used as culture stimuli. In 10 COVID-19 convalescent patients and a handful of infection-naive healthy vaccine recipients, the spike-specific CD4+ TCR repertoire before mRNA vaccination was compared with the repertoire after mRNA vaccination. Participants got two doses of the Pfizer-BioNTech BNT162b2 vaccine (n=8) or two doses of the Moderna mRNA-1273 vaccine (n=2). Post-COVID blood samples from convalescent patients were collected a median of roughly 100 days after diagnosis, with a range of roughly 35 to 161 days. Six males and four females were included in the convalescent cohort, with two Hispanic individuals, seven Caucasians, two Asians and one multiracial person represented. As controls, cultures received a CEFX viral epitope pool (the positive control), an HIV-1 Nef peptide pool (the negative control), or no peptide at all. The time from the second vaccine dose to post-vaccine blood sampling had a median of roughly 70 days and ranged from roughly 13 to 241 days.

The library was generated by PCR. TCR sequencing of DNA from cultured CD4+ T cells used the Oncomine TCR Beta short-read assay at the Johns Hopkins FTIC core. The QIAamp micro DNA kit was used to extract genomic DNA from the cultured CD4+ T cells. The Oncomine TCR Beta libraries from cultured CD4+ T cells were pooled using unique dual indexes and then sequenced on an Illumina iSeq 100. On the study's bioinformatics: Non-productive sequences were removed, and CDR3s that did not start with C, did not end with F or W, or were shorter than 7 amino acids were discarded. The MANAFEST web application was used to identify antigen-specific clonotypes by comparing peptide-stimulated wells against reference wells and other culture wells. An FDR below 0.05, an odds ratio above 5, and a productive frequency above 0.1% in at least two of three replicate wells were required for clones to be considered positive. Clonotypes that were significantly expanded in both SARS-CoV-2 spike wells and at least one common cold coronavirus spike condition were defined as cross-reactive. Levenshtein distances (stringdist) and unrooted phylogenetic trees (ape) in R version 3.6.1 were used to assess CDR3 homology. TCRdb took the public reads, trimmed them with fastp at Q25, ran MiXCR for clone calling and kept in-frame beta chains. Merged by CDR3 protein, the rows form single entries marked with the most common genes and DNA. The V and J calls reflect TCRdb's pipeline rather than the authors' work. The table for this sample lists 13,000 to 15,000 distinct CDR3 sequences; roughly a third of them were counted only once. Clones ranked in the top ten supply roughly 10% of the sample.

Findings and caveats that apply to the study as a whole: Nearly all vaccine-specific clones in convalescent patients (304 of 307) were mono-reactive for SARS-CoV-2 spike rather than cross-reactive with common cold coronaviruses. Only a relatively small number of convalescent patients were included in the study, and early timepoints following natural infection were not analyzed. Among convalescent patients, a median about 86% of the SARS-CoV-2-reactive clones seen after vaccination appeared only after vaccination, which suggests priming specific to the vaccine. Although the median number of SARS-CoV-2-reactive clonotypes went up from roughly 23 after infection to 35 to 40 after vaccination, the increase was not significant.

The treatment or condition label on this specimen signifies: roughly 11-day PBMC culture with coronavirus spike peptide pools or control peptides (ViraFEST assay). To expand antigen-specific T cells with peptide pools and then pick out the expanded clonotypes through TCR sequencing, the study relied on the ViraFEST assay. Positive SARS-CoV-2 PCR tests in the convalescent patients dated from March to December 2020, before Alpha, Beta and Delta variants emerged in the United States. Each well held fewer than 2.5 million PBMCs cultured with around 10 ug/ml peptide pools in IMDM containing approximately 5% human AB serum and 9 to 10 IU/ml IL-2. Half of the culture medium was replaced with fresh IL-2-containing medium on days 3 and 7. Once the cells had been in culture for about 10 days, the EasySep CD4+ T cell isolation kit was used to isolate CD4+ T cells by negative selection. Ficoll-Paque Plus gradient centrifugation was used to isolate PBMCs from whole blood, and the isolated PBMCs were then either used fresh or cryopreserved at -140C. In general, triplicate wells were set up for every culture condition.

This clonotype was observed a handful of times. Its target antigen remains unknown. No much larger clone exists at a distance of one base, and base qualities are not known. From a lookup of the germline V gene, CDR1 and CDR2 are MNHNS and SASEGT. V drops 7 bases and J drops 2 bases, leaving 15 bases in between. The CDR3 measures 14 amino acids from cysteine to phenylalanine. The retained sequence is limited to the CDR3, 42 bases, with the frame set at the first base. The sequence derives from a human donor who had recovered from COVID-19. The chain uses TRBV6-1 and TRBJ2-7; too little of a D gene remains to name it. The sample was CD4+ T cells from blood, cultured in vitro, taken after SARS-CoV-2 vaccination. The sequenced DNA is TGTGCCAGCACTAAGAAAACCCCCCCCTACGAGCAGTACTTC. The encoded protein is CASTKKTPPYEQYF.